Listed here are 21 T cell receptor beta chains from one sample, sequenced in a study of CD8+ T cells in alopecia areata. The sequencing template was cDNA reverse transcribed from extracted RNA. Data came from immunoSEQ multiplex PCR; TCRdb stores just in-frame clones and leaves some out. Of around 190,000 clones in the sample, roughly three fifths were seen once. Input material: CD8+ T cells sorted from blood. All receptors come from a human donor in good health.

The chain couples TRBV5-4 to TRBJ2-3, with no clear D. Trimming took 4 bases from V and 4 from J, leaving 7 bases between them. Germline V gene sequence: CDR1 SGHNT, CDR2 YYREEE (reference sequence). This CDR3 is built from 12 residues. For the CDR3, the DNA is TGTGCCAGCAGCAGGCCCCCAGATACGCAGTATTTT. Protein sequence: CASSRPPDTQYF.

Comment on this clone: Distinct nucleotide sequences in the sample also encode this CDR3. V usage is TRBV4-1 and J usage is TRBJ1-6; D gene ambiguous. Trimming pared 0 bases from V and 0 bases from J, leaving 6 bases between. The CDR3 consists of 16 residues. CDR1 and CDR2 from the germline V gene are MGHRA and YSYEKL. The CDR3 bases are TGCGCCAGCAGCCAAGACCCCAGCTCCTATAATTCACCCCTCCACTTT. Translating it yields CASSQDPSSYNSPLHF.

The V call is TRBV19, the J call TRBJ2-1, with TRBD2 as a possible D gene (6 bases). Trimming cost V 3 bases and J 1 base, with 10 bases left between them. Germline loops: CDR1 LNHDA, CDR2 SQIVND (reference sequence). The CDR3 covers 15 residues. CDR3 in amino acids: CASSMGGGSYNEQFF. The CDR3 DNA reads TGTGCCAGTAGTATGGGAGGCGGATCCTACAATGAGCAGTTCTTC.

The J gene is TRBJ2-1, the V gene TRBV4-1; D uncertain. The germline V and J ends were trimmed by 0 bases and 5 bases, with 11 bases remaining between them. CDR3 size: 15 residues. The germline CDR1 and CDR2 sequences are MGHRA and YSYEKL. The CDR3 bases are TGCGCCAGCAGCCAAGATAAAGGCGGCCACAATGAGCAGTTCTTC. This gives the protein CASSQDKGGHNEQFF.

The genes are TRBV6-5 and TRBJ2-7; tentatively, D is TRBD1 or TRBD2 (5 bases each). With 0 bases removed from V and 2 bases from J, the gap between germline ends came to 11 bases. The CDR3 runs to 15 residues. Germline lookup yields CDR1 MNHEY and CDR2 SVGAGI. The CDR3 nucleotides are TGTGCCAGCAGTTACTCGTTGGGGACCCCCTACGAGCAGTACTTC. Its protein product is CASSYSLGTPYEQYF.

The chain recombines TRBV29-1 with TRBJ1-5, with no clear D. V was pared by 7 bases and J by 0 bases, with 7 bases between. This CDR3 region has 12 residues. Germline CDR1 reads SQVTM; CDR2 reads ANQGSEA. CDR3 in amino acids: CSAKYSNQPQHF. CDR3 coding DNA: TGCAGCGCTAAATATAGCAATCAGCCCCAGCATTTT.

The gene calls are TRBV6-6 and TRBJ2-7, with D tentatively TRBD1 (6 bases). Trimming left V 9 bases short and J 2 bases short, with 14 bases between. CDR1 MNHNY and CDR2 SVGAGI come from the germline V gene (reference sequence). The CDR3 has 13 residues. DNA for the CDR3: TGTGCCAGAACAGGGATAACACCCTACGAGCAGTACTTC. Translation gives CARTGITPYEQYF.

V gene TRBV29-1 combines with J gene TRBJ1-1; D possibly corresponds to TRBD1 (5 bases). CDR3 length: 13 residues. Germline V gene lookup returns CDR1 SQVTM and CDR2 ANQGSEA. V was clipped by 2 bases and J by 2 bases, with 9 bases between them. This CDR3 reads CSVESGSNTEAFF. CDR3 nucleotide sequence: TGCAGCGTTGAATCAGGGAGCAACACTGAAGCTTTCTTT.

The rearrangement joins TRBV7-9 to TRBJ1-1, with D unclear. V was trimmed by 5 bases and J by 4 bases, leaving 20 bases between them. CDR3 size: 16 residues. Germline V lookup: CDR1 SEHNR, CDR2 FQNEAQ (reference sequence). The CDR3 DNA reads as TGTGCCAGCAGCCCTGAGGGAACACCCGGTATCACTGAAGCTTTCTTT. Its translation is CASSPEGTPGITEAFF.

This clone was seen a single time. The CDR3, as DNA: TGCGCCAGCAGCAGAGGGCAGAACAATGAGCAGTTCTTC. Residues: CASSRGQNNEQFF. This sequence joins TRBV5-1 and TRBJ2-1; possibly TRBD2 for D (5 bases). V lost 4 bases and J 5 bases, leaving 10 bases between the germline ends. Germline-derived CDR1 and CDR2 are SGHRS and YFSETQ. The CDR3 has 13 amino acids.

The rearrangement uses TRBV6-5 and TRBJ1-2; the match to TRBD1 covers 8 bases. J lost 6 bases, V lost 8 bases, and 14 bases had no gene match. Germline loops: CDR1 MNHEY, CDR2 SVGAGI. The CDR3 is 15 residues long. The CDR3 is CASRPYRGNLDGYTF. CDR3 sequence (DNA): TGTGCCAGCCGGCCTTACAGGGGGAACTTGGATGGCTACACCTTC.

The chain has TRBV5-1 and TRBJ2-4; D is perhaps TRBD2 (5 bases). The CDR3 loop spans 14 amino acids. From germline, CDR1 is SGHRS and CDR2 YFSETQ. V lost 4 bases, J lost 9 bases, and 17 bases lay in between. CDR3 nucleotides: TGCGCCAGCAGCCCACTAGGACTCGTGGGCATTCAGTACTTC. Its translation: CASSPLGLVGIQYF.

The V gene is TRBV11-2, the J gene TRBJ2-7; TRBD2 matches at 13 bases. V lost 6 bases and J lost 1; bases outside the gene matches: 3. The V gene's germline CDR1 is SGHAT and CDR2 FQNNGV. There are 15 residues in the CDR3. CDR3 in amino acids: CASSPGLAGSYEQYF. CDR3 coding DNA: TGTGCCAGCAGTCCGGGACTAGCGGGGTCCTACGAGCAGTACTTC.

The chain uses TRBV2 and TRBJ2-2; D is uncertain. CDR3 length: 15 residues. V dropped 5 bases and J dropped 1 base, with 11 bases sitting between them. The germline gives CDR1 SNHLY, CDR2 FYNNEI. The CDR3 spells CASSRGWGNTGELFF. DNA for the CDR3: TGTGCCAGCAGTCGTGGGTGGGGGAACACCGGGGAGCTGTTTTTT.

This clone was observed a handful of times. The same CDR3 arises from other DNA sequences in this sample as well. This rearrangement joins TRBV2 to TRBJ1-2; the match to TRBD1 covers 10 bases. The ends lost 6 bases at V and 0 bases at J; junction bases unmatched: 1. CDR3 length equals 14 residues. The germline gives CDR1 SNHLY, CDR2 FYNNEI. CDR3 in DNA: TGTGCCAGCAGCGGGACAGGGGCTAACTATGGCTACACCTTC. This encodes CASSGTGANYGYTF. Full variable domain (rest looked up from reference TRBV2 and TRBJ1-2): EPEVTQTPSHQVTQMGQEVILRCVPISNHLYFYWYRQILGQKVEFLVSFYNNEISEKSEIFDDQFSVERPDGSNFTLKIRSTKLEDSAMYFCASSGTGANYGYTFGSGTRLTVV.

For the CDR3, the DNA is TGTGCCAGCAGTTACCGGACTAGCGGGATGGACACAGATACGCAGTATTTT. Its translation: CASSYRTSGMDTDTQYF. The gene calls are TRBV27 and TRBJ2-3; 12 bases agree with TRBD2. Germline values: CDR1 MNHEY, CDR2 SMNVEV (reference sequence). The J segment lost 2 bases and the V segment lost 4 bases, leaving 7 bases of the junction unmatched. The CDR3 totals 17 residues.

J is TRBJ2-7 and V is TRBV30; no clear D. The V end was cut by 7 bases, the J end by 6 bases, with 19 bases between. CDR3 length: 13 amino acids. CDR1 is GTSNPN, CDR2 SVGIG, per germline (reference sequence). This CDR3 reads CASQTGFGFEQYF. Written as DNA, the CDR3 is TGTGCCTCGCAAACGGGCTTCGGGTTCGAGCAGTACTTC.

The chain recombines TRBV7-8 with TRBJ2-7, with D perhaps TRBD2 (5 bases). The V gene lost 3 bases and the J gene lost 8 bases, with 11 bases spanning the gap. The CDR3 is made up of 12 amino acids. Germline CDR1 is SGHVS and CDR2 is FQNEAQ. CDR3 sequence reads: CASSLGVLQQYF. The CDR3 nucleotides are TGTGCCAGCAGCTTGGGAGTTCTACAGCAGTACTTC.

This chain connects TRBV29-1 to TRBJ2-3; tentatively, D is TRBD2 (5 bases). Germline V CDR1 and CDR2: SQVTM, ANQGSEA. The CDR3 loop spans 14 amino acids. The ends were cut back, 6 bases at V and 4 bases at J, with 17 bases in the middle. The CDR3 sequence is CSVVWRSVSDTQYF. The CDR3 bases are TGCAGCGTGGTGTGGAGGTCTGTCTCAGATACGCAGTATTTT.

CDR3 nucleotides: TGTGCCAGCAGTTACTCTTTAAGCGGAGAGACCCAGTACTTC. Encoded protein: CASSYSLSGETQYF. The chain joins TRBV6-6 to TRBJ2-5, with D tentatively TRBD2 (5 bases). This CDR3 contains 14 residues. Germline V gene sequence: CDR1 MNHNY, CDR2 SVGAGI (reference sequence). V was clipped by 0 bases and J by 4 bases, with 9 bases between them.

This clone appeared a few times. This rearrangement joins TRBV6-5 to TRBJ2-7; TRBD1 matches 9 bases. The CDR3 loop spans 16 amino acids. Germline lookup yields CDR1 MNHEY and CDR2 SVGAGI. After removal of 0 bases from V and 7 bases from J, the junction contained 10 bases not matched to a gene. CDR3: CASSYSSGTGYVEQYF. The CDR3 bases are TGTGCCAGCAGTTACTCGAGTGGGACAGGGTACGTGGAGCAGTACTTC.